This TCR beta chain was observed in a study of tumor and adjacent non-tumor tissue in lung cancer. Study-wide results and limits: TCR diversity was significantly greater in tumor than normal lung tissue.

About this clonotype: Its target is unknown. An end of the junction does not agree with germline; a read error may underlie this.

TCRbeta libraries were built with three rounds of nested PCR, modified from ARM-PCR. Using its own MiXCR run on the multiplex PCR reads, TCRdb lists one record per CDR3 protein. The sample lists about 200,000 distinct CDR3 sequences; 60% to 75% were seen once. The template was RNA from unsorted bulk tissue. Between August and November 2014, newly diagnosed, chemotherapy-naive lung cancer patients underwent thoracic surgery in China. The CDR3 spans 13 residues. Germline V gene lookup returns CDR1 SGHAT and CDR2 FQNNGV. Sequenced: lung tumor tissue. The rearrangement uses TRBV11-2 and TRBJ2-5; 7 nucleotides match TRBD1. This receptor was identified in a man in his fifties or sixties with non-small cell lung cancer. The CDR3 bases are TGTGCCTGCAGCTCTACAGGGGAATTGACCCAGTACTTC. It encodes CACSSTGELTQYF.